The 11 T cell receptor beta chains below come from one sample, sequenced in a study of blood T cell repertoires in COVID-19. Only in-frame clones appear in the TCRdb table, and some are missing; sequencing was by immunoSEQ multiplex PCR. Here the sample spans some 300,000 clones, nearly 90% being singletons. The source material was PBMCs or T cells enriched from blood (not recorded which). The receptors were gathered from a woman under 30 with acute COVID-19.

The chain recombines TRBV7-3 with TRBJ2-5; 8 nucleotides match TRBD2. V shed 1 base, J shed 4 bases, and the junction held 2 bases outside the gene matches. CDR1 is SGHTA and CDR2 is FQGTGA in the germline V gene. The CDR3 runs 14 residues. The DNA for the CDR3 is TGTGCCAGCAGCTTAAAGGGACTAGGAGAGACCCAGTACTTC. It encodes CASSLKGLGETQYF.

The chain joins TRBV7-9 to TRBJ1-1; TRBD1 matches 9 bases. The CDR3 has 15 amino acids. The junction had 11 bases not matched to a gene; V was cut back by 5 bases and J by 7 bases. Looked up from germline, CDR1 is SEHNR and CDR2 is FQNEAQ (reference sequence). The chain's CDR3 is CASSRGTGNSREAFF. The CDR3 DNA reads as TGTGCCAGCAGCCGCGGGACAGGGAACTCTCGTGAAGCTTTCTTT.

The chain couples TRBV7-3 to TRBJ2-3; TRBD1 agrees at 9 bases. Trimming removed 1 base from V and 7 bases from J; junction bases left unmatched: 3. The CDR3 runs to 14 residues. Germline CDR1 reads SGHTA; CDR2 reads FQGTGA. CDR3 protein: CASSLKHRGHTQYF. In DNA, the CDR3 is TGTGCCAGCAGCTTAAAACACAGGGGGCATACGCAGTATTTT. Based on the CDR3 plus reference TRBV7-3 and TRBJ2-3, the full variable domain is GAGVSQTPSNKVTEKGKYVELRCDPISGHTALYWYRQSLGQGPEFLIYFQGTGAADDSGLPNDRFFAVRPEGSVSTLKIQRTERGDSAVYLCASSLKHRGHTQYFGPGTRLTVL.

The rearrangement links TRBV5-1 to TRBJ2-7; 12 positions agree with TRBD1. V gave up 4 bases and J gave up 5 bases; unmatched junction bases: 7. Germline lookup yields CDR1 SGHRS and CDR2 YFSETQ. The CDR3 is 15 residues long. The CDR3 spells CASSLGTGGSDEQYF. In nucleotides, the CDR3 is TGCGCCAGCAGCCTGGGGACAGGGGGCAGCGACGAGCAGTACTTC.

The rearrangement links TRBV5-1 to TRBJ2-7, with 8 bases fitting TRBD2. V trimming: 4 bases; J trimming: 5 bases; junction bases outside the gene matches: 8. This CDR3 is 14 amino acids long. Germline CDR1 SGHRS, CDR2 YFSETQ. CDR3 protein: CASSLSGGGHEQYF. The CDR3 nucleotides are TGCGCCAGCAGCCTTAGTGGCGGGGGGCACGAGCAGTACTTC.

J is TRBJ1-5 and V is TRBV19, with D uncertain. The CDR3 loop spans 16 amino acids. The V end was cut by 1 base, the J end by 2 bases, with 12 bases between. Looked up from germline, CDR1 is LNHDA and CDR2 is SQIVND (reference sequence). The CDR3 here is CASSIGGATGNQPQHF. CDR3 bases: TGTGCCAGTAGTATAGGGGGAGCCACAGGCAATCAGCCCCAGCATTTT.

The chain is built from TRBV7-2 and TRBJ1-5; 8 positions match TRBD1. From germline, CDR1 is SGHTA and CDR2 FQGNSA. The CDR3 contains 15 residues. J lost 3 bases, V lost 5 bases, and 6 bases had no gene match. This CDR3 is CASSTWTGTNQPQHF. CDR3 sequence (DNA): TGTGCCAGCAGCACCTGGACAGGGACCAATCAGCCCCAGCATTTT.

A remark on this clone: Germline is not matched at one junction end, which may reflect a read error. The CDR3 loop reads CACSPGGGTEAFF. The DNA of the CDR3 is TGTGCCTGCAGCCCAGGGGGCGGGACTGAAGCTTTCTTT. V and J are TRBV7-2 and TRBJ1-1; the match to TRBD1 covers 8 bases. Looked up from germline, CDR1 is SGHTA and CDR2 is FQGNSA. The CDR3 runs to 13 residues.

This chain joins TRBV9 and TRBJ2-7; no definite D call. V lost 0 bases to trimming and J lost 2 bases, with 12 bases between them. The CDR3 is 15 residues long. CDR1 is SGDLS and CDR2 is YYNGEE in the germline V gene. The CDR3: CASSVGIAITYEQYF. The CDR3, as DNA: TGTGCCAGCAGCGTAGGAATAGCCATCACCTACGAGCAGTACTTC.

A single count supports this clone. J is TRBJ1-1 and V is TRBV30; perhaps TRBD1 as D (6 bases). V lost 2 bases and J 6 bases, leaving 13 bases between the germline ends. CDR3 size: 13 residues. The V gene's germline CDR1 is GTSNPN and CDR2 SVGIG (reference sequence). The CDR3 region has the DNA TGTGCCTGGAGTCCGGACAGTGGGGCTGAAGCTTTCTTT. Amino acid sequence: CAWSPDSGAEAFF.

The chain has TRBV5-4 and TRBJ2-1; D remains ambiguous. Trimming shortened V by 4 bases and J by 8 bases, and 13 bases separated the two germline ends. From germline, CDR1 is SGHNT and CDR2 YYREEE (reference sequence). The CDR3 has 13 amino acids. The CDR3 DNA reads TGTGCCAGCAGCCTTAGTCTGGGCGATGAGCAGTTCTTC. Translation gives CASSLSLGDEQFF. The entire variable domain, with the rest obtained from reference TRBV5-4 and TRBJ2-1, is as follows: ETGVTQSPTHLIKTRGQQVTLRCSSQSGHNTVSWYQQALGQGPQFIFQYYREEENGRGNFPPRFSGLQFPNYSSELNVNALELDDSALYLCASSLSLGDEQFFGPGTRLTVL.